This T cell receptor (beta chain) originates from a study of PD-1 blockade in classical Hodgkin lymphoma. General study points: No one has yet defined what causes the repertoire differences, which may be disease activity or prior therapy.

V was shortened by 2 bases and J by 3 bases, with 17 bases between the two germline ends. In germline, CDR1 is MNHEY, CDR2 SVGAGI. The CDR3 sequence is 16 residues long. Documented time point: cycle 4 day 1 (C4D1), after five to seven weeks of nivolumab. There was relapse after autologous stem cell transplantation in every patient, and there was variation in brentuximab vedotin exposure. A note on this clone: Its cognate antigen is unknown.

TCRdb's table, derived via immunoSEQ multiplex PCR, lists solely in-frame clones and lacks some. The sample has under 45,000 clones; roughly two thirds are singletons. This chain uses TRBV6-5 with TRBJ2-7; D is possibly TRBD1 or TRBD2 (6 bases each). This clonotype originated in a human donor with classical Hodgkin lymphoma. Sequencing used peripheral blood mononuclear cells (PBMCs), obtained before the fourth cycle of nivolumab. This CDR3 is CASSYPSIGGRYEQYF. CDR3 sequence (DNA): TGTGCCAGCAGTTACCCGAGTATAGGGGGGCGCTACGAGCAGTACTTC.